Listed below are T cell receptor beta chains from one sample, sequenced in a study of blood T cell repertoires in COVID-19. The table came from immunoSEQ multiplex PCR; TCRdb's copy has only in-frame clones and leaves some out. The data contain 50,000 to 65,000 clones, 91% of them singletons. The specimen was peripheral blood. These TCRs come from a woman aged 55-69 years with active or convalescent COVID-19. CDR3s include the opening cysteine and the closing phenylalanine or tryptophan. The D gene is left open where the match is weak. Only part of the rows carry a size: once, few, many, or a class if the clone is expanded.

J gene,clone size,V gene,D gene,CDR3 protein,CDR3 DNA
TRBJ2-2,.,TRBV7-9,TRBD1,CASSSLGTAPTGELFF,TGTGCCAGCAGCTCCCTGGGGACAGCACCCACCGGGGAGCTGTTTTTT
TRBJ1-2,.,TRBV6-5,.,CASTDSARNYGYTF,TGTGCCAGCACCGACAGCGCTAGGAACTATGGCTACACCTTC
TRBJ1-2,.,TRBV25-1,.,CASIGGTAYGYTF,TGTGCCAGCATAGGGGGAACAGCCTATGGCTACACCTTC
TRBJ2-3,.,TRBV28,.,CASSSIRRAFTDTQYF,TGTGCCAGCAGCTCCATTCGTCGAGCCTTCACAGATACGCAGTATTTT
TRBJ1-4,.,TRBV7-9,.,CASSLGLGEKLFF,TGTGCCAGCAGCTTAGGTCTCGGTGAAAAACTGTTTTTT
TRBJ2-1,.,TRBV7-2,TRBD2,CASSLSSGSINEQFF,TGTGCCAGCAGCTTAAGCAGCGGGAGTATCAATGAGCAGTTCTTC
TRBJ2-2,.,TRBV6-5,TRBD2,CASNPGGASPGELFF,TGTGCCAGCAACCCCGGGGGGGCCTCTCCCGGGGAGCTGTTTTTT
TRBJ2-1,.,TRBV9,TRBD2,CASSVGGTSGSKWEQFF,TGTGCCAGCAGCGTAGGGGGGACTAGCGGGAGTAAATGGGAGCAGTTCTTC
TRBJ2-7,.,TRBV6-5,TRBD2,CASRASGRHSYEQYF,TGTGCCAGCAGAGCCAGCGGGAGGCACTCCTACGAGCAGTACTTC
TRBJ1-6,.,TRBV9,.,CASSADSQYSPLHF,TGTGCCAGCAGCGCGGACAGCCAATATTCACCCCTCCACTTT
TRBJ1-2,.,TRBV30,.,CAWSTTENYGYTF,TGTGCCTGGAGTACCACAGAGAACTATGGCTACACCTTC
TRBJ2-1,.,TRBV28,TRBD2,CASSLGLGGLTYNEQFF,TGTGCCAGCAGTTTGGGACTAGGGGGGCTTACCTACAATGAGCAGTTCTTC
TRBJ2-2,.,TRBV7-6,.,CASSLGPGLNTGELFF,TGTGCCAGCAGCTTAGGTCCAGGGTTGAACACCGGGGAGCTGTTTTTT
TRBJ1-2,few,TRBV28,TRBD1,CASSGTSGTGGYGYTF,TGTGCCAGCAGCGGGACCTCCGGGACAGGGGGCTATGGCTACACCTTC
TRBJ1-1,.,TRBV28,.,CASSLDSRFEAFF,TGTGCCAGCAGTTTAGACAGTCGCTTTGAAGCTTTCTTT
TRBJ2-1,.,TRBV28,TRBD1,CASSRRQGNLPEQFF,TGTGCCAGCAGCCGACGACAGGGGAATTTACCTGAGCAGTTCTTC
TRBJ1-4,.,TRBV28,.,CASRGRTDNEKLFF,TGTGCCAGCAGAGGTCGGACAGATAATGAAAAACTGTTTTTT
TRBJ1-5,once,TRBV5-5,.,CASSLREGSGNQPQHF,TGTGCCAGCAGCTTGAGGGAGGGCTCAGGCAATCAGCCCCAGCATTTT
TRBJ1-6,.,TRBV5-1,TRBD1,CASRRDRGGSPLHF,TGCGCCAGCAGACGGGACAGGGGGGGTTCACCCCTCCACTTT
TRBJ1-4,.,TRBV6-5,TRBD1,CASSSQGQGNEKLFF,TGTGCCAGCAGTTCCCAGGGACAGGGAAATGAAAAACTGTTTTTT
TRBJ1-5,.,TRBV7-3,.,CASSLRGNQPQHF,TGTGCCAGCAGCTTACGGGGCAATCAGCCCCAGCATTTT
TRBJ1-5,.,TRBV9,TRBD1,CASSPGQVEDQPQHF,TGTGCCAGCAGCCCAGGACAGGTAGAGGATCAGCCCCAGCATTTT
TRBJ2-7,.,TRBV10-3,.,CAAGDTYEQYF,TGTGCCGCAGGGGATACCTACGAGCAGTACTTC
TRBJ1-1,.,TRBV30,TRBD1,CAWSTGVSLPAFF,TGTGCCTGGAGCACAGGGGTCTCTTTACCTGCTTTCTTT
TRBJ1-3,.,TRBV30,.,CACNSGNTIYF,TGTGCCTGTAACTCTGGAAACACCATATATTTT
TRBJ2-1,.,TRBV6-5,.,CASSIRQGFVDEQFF,TGTGCCAGCAGTATCCGGCAGGGATTCGTCGATGAGCAGTTCTTC
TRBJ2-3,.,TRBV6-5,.,CASSPGTGDTDTQYF,TGTGCCAGCAGTCCCGGGACGGGGGACACAGATACGCAGTATTTT
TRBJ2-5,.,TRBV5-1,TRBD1,CASSPQQGARETQYF,TGCGCCAGCAGCCCACAACAGGGGGCTAGGGAGACCCAGTACTTC
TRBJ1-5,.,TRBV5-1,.,CASSLERGGVQPQHF,TGCGCCAGCAGCTTGGAAAGGGGTGGTGTCCAGCCCCAGCATTTT
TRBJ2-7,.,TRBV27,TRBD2,CASSLSPGLDYEQYF,TGTGCCAGCAGTCTGTCTCCGGGACTAGACTACGAGCAGTACTTC
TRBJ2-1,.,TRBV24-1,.,CATSDLRQTYNEQFF,TGTGCCACCAGTGATTTGAGACAGACCTACAATGAGCAGTTCTTC
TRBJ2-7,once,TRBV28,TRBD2,CASRPTSGPSYEQYF,TGTGCCAGCAGACCGACTAGCGGGCCCTCCTACGAGCAGTACTTC
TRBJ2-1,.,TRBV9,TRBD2,CASSAPRLAGDNEQFF,TGTGCCAGCAGCGCGCCGAGACTAGCGGGGGACAATGAGCAGTTCTTC
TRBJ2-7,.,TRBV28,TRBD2,CASTQLAGGRKSYEQYF,TGTGCCAGCACCCAACTAGCGGGAGGGCGTAAATCCTACGAGCAGTACTTC
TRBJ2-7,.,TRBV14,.,CASSQDPIDTYEQYF,TGTGCCAGCAGCCAAGATCCCATAGATACCTACGAGCAGTACTTC
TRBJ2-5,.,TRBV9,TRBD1,CASSFRDSPQETQYF,TGTGCCAGCAGCTTCCGGGACAGCCCTCAAGAGACCCAGTACTTC
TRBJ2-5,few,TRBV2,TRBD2,CASSRLAETQYF,TGTGCCAGCAGTCGACTAGCGGAGACCCAGTACTTC
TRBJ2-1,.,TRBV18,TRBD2,CASSPGGRADNEQFF,TGTGCCAGCTCACCGGGAGGGAGGGCAGACAATGAGCAGTTCTTC
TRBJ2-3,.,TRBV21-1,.,CASFTSGRLTDTQYF,TGTGCCAGCTTTACTAGCGGGAGATTAACAGATACGCAGTATTTT
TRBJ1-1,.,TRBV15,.,CATGPAFF,TGTGCCACCGGGCCCGCTTTCTTT
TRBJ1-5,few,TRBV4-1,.,CASSWGQGGQPQHF,TGCGCCAGCAGCTGGGGGCAGGGCGGCCAGCCCCAGCATTTT
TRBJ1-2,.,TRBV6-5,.,CASRRGDYGYTF,TGTGCCAGCAGACGGGGAGACTATGGCTACACCTTC
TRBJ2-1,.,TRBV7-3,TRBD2,CASSLLAGYNEQFF,TGTGCCAGCAGCTTACTAGCGGGCTACAATGAGCAGTTCTTC
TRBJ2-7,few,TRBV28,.,CASSFLLYEQYF,TGTGCCAGCAGTTTCTTGTTATACGAGCAGTACTTC
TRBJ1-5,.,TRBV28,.,CASSPPTGSNQPQHF,TGTGCCAGCAGTCCCCCAACAGGGTCCAATCAGCCCCAGCATTTT
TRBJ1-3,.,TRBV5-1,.,CASSLGGSLGNTIYF,TGCGCCAGCAGCTTGGGGGGCAGTTTGGGAAACACCATATATTTT
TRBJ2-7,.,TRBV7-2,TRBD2,CASSSGSGRANEQYF,TGTGCCAGCAGCTCTGGCAGCGGGAGGGCCAACGAGCAGTACTTC
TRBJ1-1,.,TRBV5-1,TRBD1,CASSPTGDTEAFF,TGCGCCAGCAGCCCCACAGGGGACACTGAAGCTTTCTTT
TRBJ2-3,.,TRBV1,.,CTSSHLLAGGPGDTQYF,TGCACCAGCAGCCACTTACTAGCGGGGGGGCCAGGGGATACGCAGTATTTT
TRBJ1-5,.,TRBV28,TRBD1,CASSPRRTGGWDQPQHF,TGTGCCAGCAGTCCCAGGAGGACAGGGGGCTGGGATCAGCCCCAGCATTTT
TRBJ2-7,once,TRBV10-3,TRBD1,CAISLNRGPYEQYF,TGTGCCATCAGCCTTAACAGGGGTCCCTACGAGCAGTACTTC
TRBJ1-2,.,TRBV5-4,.,CASSLDRAPYGYTF,TGTGCCAGCAGCTTGGACAGGGCTCCCTATGGCTACACCTTC
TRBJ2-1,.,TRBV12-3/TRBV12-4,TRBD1,CASRRTGGNEQFF,TGTGCCAGCAGGCGAACAGGGGGCAATGAGCAGTTCTTC
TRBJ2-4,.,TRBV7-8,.,CASSLEGGIGIQYF,TGTGCCAGCAGCTTGGAGGGGGGGATCGGCATTCAGTACTTC
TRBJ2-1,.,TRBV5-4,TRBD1,CASSAFGQGSNEQFF,TGTGCCAGCAGCGCCTTTGGACAGGGCAGTAATGAGCAGTTCTTC